The TCR beta chain described here comes from a study of beta chain features in type 1 diabetes. Overall study findings and caveats: The naive, central memory and Treg TCRB repertoires looked more alike in patients than they did in healthy donors.

CD45RO/CCR7/CD25/CD127/CD95/CD27 sorting isolated CD4+ naive, central memory, regulatory and stem cell-like memory cells. This clone showed up just a few times. What it binds is unknown. Since all of the isolated RNA was reverse transcribed, expressed TCRB transcripts were what got sequenced. The assay was immunoSEQ multiplex PCR, and TCRdb's table has in-frame clones only and misses some. The sample consists of 300,000 or so clones, roughly 8% of them appearing once. The clonotype originates from a woman aged 18-29 years in good health. The sequenced sample consisted of central memory CD4+ T cells from blood.

CDR3: CASSSLAGGPYEQYF. In DNA, the CDR3 is TGTGCCAGCAGCTCACTAGCGGGAGGGCCCTACGAGCAGTACTTC. V and J are TRBV7-2 and TRBJ2-7; 13 bases agree with TRBD2. This CDR3 is 15 amino acids long. Germline-derived CDR1 and CDR2 are SGHTA and FQGNSA. V lost 4 bases, J lost 2 bases, and 2 bases stayed unmatched. The full variable domain, rest sourced from reference TRBV7-2 and TRBJ2-7, is GAGVSQSPSNKVTEKGKDVELRCDPISGHTALYWYRQSLGQGLEFLIYFQGNSAPDKSGLPSDRFSAERTGGSVSTLTIQRTQQEDSAVYLCASSSLAGGPYEQYFGPGTRLTVT.